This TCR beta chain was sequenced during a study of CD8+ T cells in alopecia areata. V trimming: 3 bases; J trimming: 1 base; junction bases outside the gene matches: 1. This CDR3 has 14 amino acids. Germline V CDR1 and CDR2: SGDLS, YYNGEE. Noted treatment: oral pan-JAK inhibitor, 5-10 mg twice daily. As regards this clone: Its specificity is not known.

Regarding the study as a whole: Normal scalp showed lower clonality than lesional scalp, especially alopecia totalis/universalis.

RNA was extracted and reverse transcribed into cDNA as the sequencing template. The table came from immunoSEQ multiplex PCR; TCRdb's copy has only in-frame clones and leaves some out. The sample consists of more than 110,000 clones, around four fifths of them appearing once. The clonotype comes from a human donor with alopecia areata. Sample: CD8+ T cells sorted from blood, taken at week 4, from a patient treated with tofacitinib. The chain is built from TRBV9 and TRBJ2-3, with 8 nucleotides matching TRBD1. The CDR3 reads CASSGGQGTDTQYF. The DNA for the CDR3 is TGTGCCAGCAGCGGGGGACAGGGCACAGATACGCAGTATTTT.